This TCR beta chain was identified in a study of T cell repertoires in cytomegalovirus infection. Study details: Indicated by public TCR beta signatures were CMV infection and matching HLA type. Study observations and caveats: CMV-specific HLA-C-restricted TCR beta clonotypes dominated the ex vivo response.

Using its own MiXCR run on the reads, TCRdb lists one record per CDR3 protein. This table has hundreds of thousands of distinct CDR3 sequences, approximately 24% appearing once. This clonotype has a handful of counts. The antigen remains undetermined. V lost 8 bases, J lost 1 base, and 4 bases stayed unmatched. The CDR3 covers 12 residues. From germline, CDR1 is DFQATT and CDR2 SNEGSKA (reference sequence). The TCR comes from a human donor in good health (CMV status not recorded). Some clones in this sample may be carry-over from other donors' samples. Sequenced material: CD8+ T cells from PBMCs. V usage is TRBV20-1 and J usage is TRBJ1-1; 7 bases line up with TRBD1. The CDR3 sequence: CSPTGWNTEAFF. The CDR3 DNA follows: TGCAGTCCGACAGGGTGGAACACTGAAGCTTTCTTT.